This T cell receptor (beta chain) was identified during a study of regulatory T cells in long-lasting Graves disease. This CDR3 spans 13 amino acids. Germline V gene sequence: CDR1 MNHNS, CDR2 SASEGT. V shed 7 bases and J shed 0 bases, with 7 bases lying between them. Time point reported: newly diagnosed GD, antithyroid drugs for less than 3 months. After RNA was extracted from PBMCs, the TCR library was made from it. HTBI primers from iRepertoire and Arm-PCR of CDR3 regions yielded the TCR beta libraries. TCRdb called the multiplex PCR reads again in MiXCR, with one record for every CDR3 protein. The sample carries approximately 300,000 distinct CDR3 sequences, about 20% recorded once. This clonotype was detected many times.

The TCR sequence derives from a female donor with Graves disease. The sample was peripheral blood mononuclear cells (PBMCs), taken at new diagnosis, from a patient treated with antithyroid drugs. The V call is TRBV6-1, the J call TRBJ1-5; the D is unclear. In nucleotides, the CDR3 is TGTGCCAGCACCGGGGTTAGCAATCAGCCCCAGCATTTT. This codes for CASTGVSNQPQHF.